The present TCR beta chain was sequenced within a study of blood T cell repertoires in COVID-19 (dated by TCRdb to the early 2020s). Broadly, across the study: The collaborator samples originated in the United States, Italy and Spain and spanned the acute and convalescent phases of COVID-19. The material from the prospective study consisted of cDNA or gDNA derived from T cells, B-cell-depleted T cells, or PBMCs. The dataset comprised deeply sampled blood TCRbeta repertoires from subjects exposed to, actively infected with, or recovered from COVID-19. The repertoires were released in a freely available public database meant as a resource for research on the immune response to SARS-CoV-2. Samples came from the ongoing ImmuneRACE study (first 160 participants) plus 1,254 subjects from 6 global collaborators. Nearly every sample came with metadata listing a de-identified subject ID, COVID-19 status, age in years and sex. Where available, HLA class I and class II types were taken from metadata supplied by the sample provider and were not determined by assay-based typing. What the research found in general, with its limitations: Clinical and demographic metadata were provided uncurated, with the amount varying by source and participant.

V is trimmed back by 7 bases and J by 6 bases, and the junction contains 9 bases that no gene match accounts for. The CDR3 contains 14 residues, cysteine and phenylalanine counted. Just CDR3 DNA is preserved here, 42 bases in frame from base 1. The germline V gene yields SNHLY for CDR1 and FYNNEI for CDR2. Of note for this clone: Its antigen remains unidentified. No per-base quality is available; no much larger clone lies one base away.

TCRbeta CDR3 regions were amplified from genomic DNA by means of the immunoSEQ Assay, a bias-controlled multiplex PCR. The study's own analysis went as follows. The number of nucleated cells in each sample was estimated from the amplification of reference gene primers within the assay. To quantify the absolute abundance of each unique TCRbeta CDR3 rearrangement, sequence reads were collapsed and filtered. For each sample, productive Simpson clonality was calculated as the square root of Simpson's diversity index across productive rearrangements. Not all clones reach the TCRdb copy of this immuneACCESS table, which keeps in-frame sequences only. Checked studies attribute under half of the gap to unresolved V genes and leave the rest unexplained. V, J and clone size reflect that table, while D and trimming were determined from the DNA. The sample yields 35,000 to 40,000 clones; about 88% were counted once. Of the sample, 10% to 15% is held by the ten largest clones.

Collaborating institutions collected whole blood in K2EDTA tubes following their own protocols. For TCRbeta analysis, collaborators shipped samples as frozen whole blood, isolated PBMCs, or DNA extracted from either of those sample types. The sequencing sample was made of peripheral blood. This sequence uses TRBV2 and TRBJ1-5; TRBD1 fits 7 bases in the junction. The receptor was derived from a man aged 55 to 70 with active COVID-19. For the CDR3, the sequence is CASTDTGEVQPQHF. At the DNA level, the sequence is TGTGCCAGCACGGATACAGGGGAAGTTCAGCCCCAGCATTTT.